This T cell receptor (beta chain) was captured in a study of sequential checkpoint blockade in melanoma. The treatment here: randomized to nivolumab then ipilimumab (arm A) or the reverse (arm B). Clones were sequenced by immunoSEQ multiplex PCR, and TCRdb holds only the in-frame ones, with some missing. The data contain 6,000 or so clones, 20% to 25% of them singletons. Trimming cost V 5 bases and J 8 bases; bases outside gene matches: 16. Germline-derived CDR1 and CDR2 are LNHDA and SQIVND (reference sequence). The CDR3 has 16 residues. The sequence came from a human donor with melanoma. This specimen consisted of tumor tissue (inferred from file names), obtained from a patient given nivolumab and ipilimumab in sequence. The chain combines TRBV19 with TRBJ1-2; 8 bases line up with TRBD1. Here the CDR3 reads CASSPLRGQEGSGYTF. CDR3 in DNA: TGTGCCAGTAGTCCTCTCAGGGGGCAGGAGGGATCGGGCTACACCTTC.